Included here is one T cell receptor beta chain sequence, with context. What it recognizes is unknown. Sequenced with the Oncomine TCR Beta short-read assay was DNA taken from cultured CD4+ T cells. Cultured CD4+ T cells yielded the extracted genomic DNA. Via MiXCR, TCRdb re-called the PCR reads, giving one row per CDR3 protein. The data hold roughly 15,000 distinct CDR3 sequences, with roughly half observed a single time. Documented time point: late sampling 161 to 241 days after vaccination in three convalescent patients. The sample's treatment: approximately 9-day PBMC culture with coronavirus spike peptide pools or control peptides (ViraFEST assay). This sample stems from a study of vaccination and CD4 T cells after COVID-19. Turning to the study itself: Post-vaccine specimens were obtained a median around 79 days after dose two (range 14 to 241).

CDR3 length: 14 amino acids. Germline CDR1 is MNHNS and CDR2 is SASEGT. With 6 bases clipped from V and 10 bases from J, the junction kept 13 bases outside the gene matches. This chain joins TRBV6-1 and TRBJ1-1; 8 bases agree with TRBD1. This TCR was recovered from a human donor who had recovered from COVID-19. Sequenced material: CD4+ T cells from blood, cultured in vitro, taken about 7 months after SARS-CoV-2 vaccination. The CDR3 bases are TGTGCCAGCAGGGACGGACAGGGCGTATATCCAGCTTTCTTT. Amino acid sequence: CASRDGQGVYPAFF.